This TCR beta chain stems from a study of graft-versus-host responses after intestinal transplantation. About the research overall: Recipients underwent multivisceral, liver-intestinal, or isolated intestinal transplants. Study-level points and caveats: GvH clones appeared in recipient marrow, some first in ileum or blood.

Some clones are missing from TCRdb's copy, which holds only in-frame ones; the method was immunoSEQ multiplex PCR. This sample has 90,000 to 95,000 clones, with 90% to 95% found just once. With respect to this clone: Its antigen remains unknown.

Germline assignment: CDR1 ENHRY and CDR2 SYGVKD. V was pared by 4 bases and J by 2 bases, with 14 bases between. CDR3 length: 15 residues. The receptor's source is a human donor who received an intestinal transplant. Specimen: unstimulated CD8+ T cells sorted from spleen or lymph node cells, collected before intestinal transplant. V and J are TRBV10-3 and TRBJ2-5; the D is unclear. CDR3 protein: CAISGSFGFQETQYF. The CDR3 nucleotides are TGTGCCATCAGTGGATCCTTTGGGTTTCAAGAGACCCAGTACTTC.